This T cell receptor beta chain was recovered during a study of T cell repertoires in ileal Crohn's disease (dated by TCRdb to the late 2010s). With regard to the full study: The median duration of disease was approximately 8.3 years, and at the time of surgery around 32% of patients were active smokers. TCR repertoire analysis was done in a few dozen Crohn's disease patients from a prospective multicentre cohort. The study was conducted in parallel with a multicentre cohort built to find predictors of early endoscopic recurrence after ileocolonic resection. A total of roughly 170 mucosal samples from roughly 60 patients were sequenced, with samples obtained at several locations on the surgical specimen and at postoperative endoscopy. Every patient underwent surgery because of a complication, which was stricturing disease in around 61% and penetrating disease in around 40%. A Rutgeerts score higher than i0 was the definition used for endoscopic postoperative recurrence. M6 samples consisted of neoterminal ileum biopsies collected during postoperative colonoscopy. Roughly half of the patients were given postoperative therapy, with 15 to 20 on anti-TNF agents and 10 to 12 on thiopurines. Broader findings and caveats from the paper: Patients who were active smokers at surgery had a significantly higher proportion of clonal expansions than non-smokers (approximately 26% vs 17%, p=0.02). Higher percentages of high-frequency clones at the time of surgery were linked to endoscopic recurrence, and every patient with clonality above 26.8% (18/57) had recurrence. Only a subgroup of patients, of unstated size, had mucosal CD4 and CD8 T cells sorted and sequenced. Compared with CD4 T cells, sorted CD8 T cells held more high-frequency clones, which suggests that the mucosal expansions were mostly CD8. Postoperative endoscopy was performed at varying times within the first year after surgery, with a median delay of around 6.7 months.

The germline V gene (reference sequence) specifies MNHEY as CDR1 and SMNVEV as CDR2. The CDR3 starts with the cysteine, ends with the phenylalanine, and has 15 residues. Only the CDR3 DNA is retained, 45 bases long and in frame from the first base. V gives up 0 bases and J gives up 4 bases, and the segment between their germline ends measures 10 bases. The sample's time point label is to be understood as: neoterminal ileum biopsy at postoperative endoscopy, about 6 months after surgery. Adults with ileal or ileocolonic Crohn's disease and an indication for ileocolonic resection were eligible for inclusion. Whole ileal mucosal biopsies were stored frozen at -80°C before DNA extraction. Genomic DNA was isolated from frozen whole biopsies using a TRizol-based method, and the DNA was quantified with a NanoDrop 2000 spectrophotometer. Roughly 500 nanograms of biopsy DNA per sample were submitted for commercial TCRB immunosequencing. CDR3 regions were amplified from genomic DNA by Adaptive Biotechnology using a two-step, amplification bias-controlled multiplex PCR. The first PCR used primers for every V and J gene segment; the second PCR added barcodes and Illumina adapters. An Illumina instrument was used to sequence the CDR3 libraries. In the authors' own workflow: Vendor-provided pipelines were combined with custom analysis of raw data in R/Bioconductor under R version 3.3.0. Clonality, ranging from 0 to 1, was calculated as the inverse of the normalised Shannon entropy of all productive clones. The repertoire share taken up by the top 100 clones defined high-frequency clones, and only clones that passed a 95% confidence test were kept. The Simpson index measured repertoire diversity, and the Morisita-Horn index measured overlap between samples. TCRdb mirrors the immuneACCESS table, restricted to in-frame sequences. Some clones are absent from its copies; in checked studies, under half trace to an unresolved V gene, and the reason for the others is unknown. D and trimming come from the DNA, and the V and J calls and clone size come from that table. The sample table holds about 2,800 clones, of which approximately 70% were seen once. The top ten clones comprise about 20% of the sample.

For this clone: This receptor's antigen is unknown. Base qualities are not recorded, but no much larger clone differs from it by a single base.

Specimen: ileal tissue. In this chain, TRBV27 is recombined with TRBJ1-5; the D gene identity is not certain. The receptor was derived from an adult with Crohn's disease. CDR3 reads: CASSLSYSPNQPQHF. The nucleotide sequence is given as TGTGCCAGCAGTTTATCGTACAGCCCTAATCAGCCCCAGCATTTT.